The T cell receptor beta chain described here comes from a study of blood T cell repertoires in COVID-19. Study in general: Specimens from acute and convalescent COVID-19 originated in the United States, Italy and Spain. The cDNA or gDNA used as material had been derived from T cells, B-cell-depleted T cells, or PBMCs.

As originally analysed: Cell counts per sample came from amplifying reference gene primers. Generated by immunoSEQ multiplex PCR, the TCRdb table keeps only in-frame clones and is missing some. For V, J and clone size, that table is used; D and trimming come from the DNA. This sample has roughly 110,000 clones, with approximately 89% found just once. Trimming shortened V by 2 bases and J by 1 base, and 17 bases separated the two germline ends. Germline values: CDR1 LGHDT, CDR2 YNNKEL (reference sequence). This CDR3 spans 17 amino acids. Recruited during active infection, patients (from Seattle) were subsequently followed longitudinally.

This receptor was obtained from a woman in her sixties or seventies with COVID-19, enrolled during active disease. Specimen: peripheral blood. The chain is built from TRBV3-1 (or the pseudogene TRBV3-2) and TRBJ2-5; weak D call: TRBD2 (6 bases). CDR3 amino acids: CASSQYDGGLLQETQYF. CDR3 in DNA: TGTGCCAGCAGCCAATATGACGGGGGACTCCTCCAAGAGACCCAGTACTTC.